Sequencing of this T cell receptor beta chain was carried out in a study of long-term antiretroviral therapy in people with HIV. Broader study findings: Pre-ART-expanded clones dominated the repertoire at all time points.

The assay, immunoSEQ v3.0, was run at survey level. Sequencing had a target that covered 40,000-50,000 T-cell genomes per sample. Method: immunoSEQ multiplex PCR; TCRdb's copy keeps in-frame clones and lacks some. The sample lists approximately 29,000 clones, 78% occurring once. About this clone: Its antigen is not identified.

Treatment for all HIV-infected participants took place in the United States. Germline V lookup: CDR1 SGHTA, CDR2 FQGNSA. Trimming shortened V by 4 bases and J by 1 base, and 13 bases separated the two germline ends. This CDR3 has 15 amino acids. V and J are TRBV7-2 and TRBJ1-2; D unresolved. Material: unsorted PBMCs, obtained 1.5 years before starting antiretroviral therapy. The receptor's source is a man between 18 and 35 years old with HIV. In DNA, the CDR3 is TGTGCCAGCAGCTCGTCCACCGGATTTAACTATGGCTACACCTTC. Its protein product is CASSSSTGFNYGYTF.